Presented here are 20 T cell receptor beta chains from one specimen sequenced in a study of cytomegalovirus exposure and HLA in healthy donors. Primers included in the PCR were 60 Vbeta and 13 Jbeta primers. Profiling relied on immunoSEQ multiplex PCR, and the TCRdb table lists in-frame clones only, not all of them. The sample holds 150,000 to 200,000 clones, around three quarters seen once. The material sequenced was PBMCs. These receptors came from a woman under 40 in good health and CMV-seronegative.

The chain joins TRBV5-6 to TRBJ2-2; no clear D gene. This CDR3 is built from 14 residues. The V end lost 2 bases, the J end lost 2 bases, and 7 bases lay between the germline ends. The germline CDR1 and CDR2 sequences are SGHDT and YYEEEE. CDR3 sequence (DNA): TGTGCCAGCAGCTTTTCAGGCAACACCGGGGAGCTGTTTTTT. Amino acids: CASSFSGNTGELFF.

The gene calls are TRBV5-6 and TRBJ1-6; D not resolved. Per germline, CDR1 SGHDT and CDR2 YYEEEE. The ends were cut back, 0 bases at V and 7 bases at J, with 14 bases in the middle. The CDR3 is 16 amino acids. CDR3 loop: CASSLGSGIRNSPLHF. The CDR3 coding sequence is TGTGCCAGCAGCTTGGGTTCGGGTATAAGAAATTCACCCCTCCACTTT.

The chain uses TRBV7-9 and TRBJ2-7; D may be TRBD1 (5 bases). Germline V CDR1 and CDR2: SEHNR, FQNEAQ (reference sequence). Trimming took off 3 bases at V and 3 bases at J, with 9 bases between the two ends. The CDR3 contains 13 residues. The CDR3 nucleotides are TGTGCCAGCAGCTTTCTAGGGGTCTACGAGCAGTACTTC. It translates to CASSFLGVYEQYF.

This chain uses TRBV6-6 with TRBJ1-1; D gene unclear. Trimming shortened V by 8 bases and J by 0 bases, and 7 bases separated the two germline ends. Germline CDR1 is MNHNY and CDR2 is SVGAGI (reference sequence). CDR3 length: 12 residues. The chain's CDR3 is CASRPLNTEAFF. The CDR3 DNA reads as TGTGCCAGCCGTCCCCTGAACACTGAAGCTTTCTTT.

The V call is TRBV7-2, the J call TRBJ1-2, with D unclear. CDR3 size: 15 residues. The germline gives CDR1 SGHTA, CDR2 FQGNSA. Deletions cut 1 base from V and 2 bases from J, with 11 bases between. The CDR3 DNA reads as TGTGCCAGCAGCTTAGGTTCCGGCGGGAACTATGGCTACACCTTC. It translates to CASSLGSGGNYGYTF.

CDR3 sequence reads: CASTLRRSTDTQYF. Here the CDR3 DNA reads TGTGCCAGCACCCTGAGGCGAAGCACAGATACGCAGTATTTT. The chain recombines TRBV7-2 with TRBJ2-3; D remains ambiguous. Trimming shortened V by 7 bases and J by 0 bases, and 11 bases separated the two germline ends. This CDR3 region has 14 residues. Germline V lookup: CDR1 SGHTA, CDR2 FQGNSA.

This sequence joins TRBV4-3 and TRBJ2-7, with a tentative D call TRBD1 (5 bases). The ends were cut back, 4 bases at V and 1 base at J, with 11 bases in the middle. The germline V gene encodes CDR1 LGHNA and CDR2 YSLEER. The CDR3 consists of 14 residues. This CDR3 is CASSPDISSYEQYF. The CDR3, as DNA: TGCGCCAGCAGCCCGGACATCAGTTCCTACGAGCAGTACTTC.

This clone was detected once. The V and J genes are TRBV2 and TRBJ2-7, with D tentatively TRBD2 (5 bases). The germline V and J ends were trimmed by 3 bases and 8 bases, with 11 bases remaining between them. The CDR3 has 12 residues. In germline, CDR1 is SNHLY, CDR2 FYNNEI. In nucleotides, the CDR3 is TGTGCCAGCAGTGATAGTACGGGGAAGCAGTACTTC. Amino acid sequence: CASSDSTGKQYF.

The chain uses TRBV2 and TRBJ1-2; no reliable D call. This CDR3 is built from 12 residues. Germline CDR1 SNHLY, CDR2 FYNNEI. V was clipped by 8 bases and J by 8 bases, with 15 bases between them. The CDR3 sequence: CASEREDRGYTF. The CDR3 coding sequence is TGTGCCAGCGAGAGGGAGGATAGGGGCTACACCTTC.

The rearrangement links TRBV15 to TRBJ1-6; D may be TRBD1 (6 bases). CDR3 length equals 16 residues. Germline V lookup: CDR1 LNHNV, CDR2 YYDKDF (reference sequence). V dropped 0 bases and J dropped 10 bases, with 16 bases sitting between them. The CDR3 region has the DNA TGTGCCACCAGCAGAGATCTCGGGGGGCGCGGATCACCCCTCCACTTT. Translating it yields CATSRDLGGRGSPLHF.

This clone was recorded a few times. This chain uses TRBV6-6 with TRBJ2-1, with TRBD2 identical over 10 bases. The V gene's germline CDR1 is MNHNY and CDR2 SVGAGI (reference sequence). The CDR3 is 15 amino acids. V shed 2 bases, J shed 6 bases, and the junction held 4 bases outside the gene matches. CDR3 loop: CASSYGSGGRNEQFF. The DNA of the CDR3 is TGTGCCAGCAGTTACGGTAGCGGGGGGCGCAATGAGCAGTTCTTC.

The V and J genes are TRBV6-1 and TRBJ2-7; 10 positions agree with TRBD2. V shed 4 bases and J 4 bases; nucleotides not matched to a gene: 22. Germline V gene lookup returns CDR1 MNHNS and CDR2 SASEGT. The CDR3 consists of 20 residues. This chain's CDR3 is CASSGGGAGLERGGSYEQYF. The CDR3, as DNA: TGTGCCAGCAGTGGAGGGGGTGCGGGGCTTGAGCGGGGGGGCTCGTACGAGCAGTACTTC.

The V call is TRBV4-1, the J call TRBJ1-1; a weak D match, TRBD1 (5 bases). The CDR3 contains 21 residues. V gave up 3 bases and J gave up 7 bases, with 36 bases separating them. The germline gives CDR1 MGHRA, CDR2 YSYEKL. The CDR3 nucleotides read TGCGCCAGCAGCCACCTCAGGTTGGGGAGGGAGGGGCAGTGGCTCCGAATTGAAGCTTTCTTT. Its translation is CASSHLRLGREGQWLRIEAFF.

This rearrangement joins TRBV13 to TRBJ1-1, with TRBD1 matching 10 bases. The CDR3 has 14 residues. Germline V gene data show CDR1 as PRHDT and CDR2 as FYEKMQ (reference sequence). V lost 5 bases to trimming and J lost 5 bases; unmatched junction nucleotides: 5. CDR3 nucleotide sequence: TGTGCCAGCAGCCTTCGGACAGGGGGAACTGAAGCTTTCTTT. Residues: CASSLRTGGTEAFF.

This clone has more than one count but fewer than ten. This chain connects TRBV4-3 to TRBJ2-6; 8 bases align to TRBD1. Per the germline V gene, CDR1 is LGHNA and CDR2 is YSLEER. With 0 bases clipped from V and 0 bases from J, the junction kept 4 bases outside the gene matches. The CDR3 length is 18 residues. The CDR3 spells CASSQEGGQVSGANVLTF. CDR3 coding DNA: TGCGCCAGCAGCCAAGAAGGGGGACAGGTCTCTGGGGCCAACGTCCTGACTTTC.

The chain carries TRBV27 and TRBJ2-7; no clear D. Germline V gene lookup returns CDR1 MNHEY and CDR2 SMNVEV (reference sequence). Trimming removed 3 bases at V and 5 bases at J, with 11 bases between. The CDR3 length is 13 residues. In DNA form, the CDR3 reads TGTGCCAGCAGTTTTAATTTCGGAGACGAGCAGTACTTC. Its protein product is CASSFNFGDEQYF.

This clone has a handful of counts. The V call is TRBV4-2, the J call TRBJ1-2, with a tentative D call TRBD1 (5 bases). The germline V gene has CDR1 LGHNA and CDR2 YNFKEQ. The CDR3 has 15 amino acids. Trimming took 5 bases from V and 2 from J, leaving 15 bases between them. The CDR3 sequence is CASSGATGGNYGYTF. CDR3 DNA: TGTGCCAGCAGCGGCGCTACAGGAGGGAACTATGGCTACACCTTC.

The chain combines TRBV12-5 with TRBJ2-2; 9 bases map to TRBD1. Germline loops: CDR1 LGHNT, CDR2 FRNRAP. The CDR3 loop spans 15 amino acids. With V trimmed by 5 bases and J by 5 bases, 6 bases remained unmatched. For the CDR3, the DNA is TGTGCTAGTGGTAACAGGGGGCGCGGGACCGGGGAGCTGTTTTTT. Residues: CASGNRGRGTGELFF.

V gene TRBV4-3 combines with J gene TRBJ1-5, with 7 nucleotides matching TRBD1. The CDR3 sequence is 15 residues long. The V gene end was trimmed by 1 base and the J gene end by 4 bases; junction bases not matched to a gene: 4. Germline V lookup: CDR1 LGHNA, CDR2 YSLEER. The CDR3 reads CASSQGTGPNQPQHF. The CDR3 DNA reads as TGCGCCAGCAGCCAAGGGACAGGCCCAAATCAGCCCCAGCATTTT.

This chain uses TRBV5-1 with TRBJ2-7; D possibly corresponds to TRBD2 (7 bases). The CDR3 totals 15 residues. Germline CDR1 reads SGHRS; CDR2 reads YFSETQ. V lost 2 bases and J lost 4, with 16 bases in between. CDR3 sequence (DNA): TGCGCCAGCAGCTTCGAGCCCCGGGGGGCGTACGAGCAGTACTTC. Its protein is CASSFEPRGAYEQYF.